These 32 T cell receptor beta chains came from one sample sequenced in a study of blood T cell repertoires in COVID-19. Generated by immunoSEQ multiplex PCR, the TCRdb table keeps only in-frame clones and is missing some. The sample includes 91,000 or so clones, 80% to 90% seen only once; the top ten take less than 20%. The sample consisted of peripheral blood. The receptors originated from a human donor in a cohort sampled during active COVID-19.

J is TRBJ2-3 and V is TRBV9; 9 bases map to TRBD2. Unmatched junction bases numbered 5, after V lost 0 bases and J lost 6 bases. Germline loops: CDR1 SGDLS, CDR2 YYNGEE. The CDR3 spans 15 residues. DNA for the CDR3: TGTGCCAGCAGCGTAGAGGCTAGCGGGGCGGATACGCAGTATTTT. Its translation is CASSVEASGADTQYF.

The CDR3 DNA reads TGTGCCAGCAGCGCGGGGAGCTCTGGGGCCAACGTCCTGACTTTC. Translation gives CASSAGSSGANVLTF. The chain carries TRBV11-3 and TRBJ2-6, with D possibly being TRBD2 (6 bases). This CDR3 contains 15 residues. Germline CDR1 and CDR2: SGHNT and YENEEA. V was pared by 5 bases and J by 0 bases, with 8 bases between.

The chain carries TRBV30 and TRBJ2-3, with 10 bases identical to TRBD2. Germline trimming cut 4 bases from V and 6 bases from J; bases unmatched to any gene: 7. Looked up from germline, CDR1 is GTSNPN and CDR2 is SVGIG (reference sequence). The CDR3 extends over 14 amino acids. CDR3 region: CAWISGRAWDTQYF. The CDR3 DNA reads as TGTGCCTGGATAAGCGGGAGGGCCTGGGATACGCAGTATTTT.

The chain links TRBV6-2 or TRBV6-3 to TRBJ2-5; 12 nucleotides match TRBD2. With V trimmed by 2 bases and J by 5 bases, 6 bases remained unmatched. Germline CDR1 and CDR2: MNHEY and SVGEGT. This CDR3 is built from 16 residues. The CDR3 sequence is CASSYLTSGSWETQYF. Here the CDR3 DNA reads TGTGCCAGCAGTTACCTGACTAGCGGGAGTTGGGAGACCCAGTACTTC.

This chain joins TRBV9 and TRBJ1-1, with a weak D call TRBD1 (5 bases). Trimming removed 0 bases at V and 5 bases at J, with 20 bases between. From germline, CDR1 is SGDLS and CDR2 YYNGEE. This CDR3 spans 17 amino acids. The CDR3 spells CASSVDVYGGVKTEAFF. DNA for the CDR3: TGTGCCAGCAGCGTAGACGTTTACGGGGGTGTTAAGACTGAAGCTTTCTTT.

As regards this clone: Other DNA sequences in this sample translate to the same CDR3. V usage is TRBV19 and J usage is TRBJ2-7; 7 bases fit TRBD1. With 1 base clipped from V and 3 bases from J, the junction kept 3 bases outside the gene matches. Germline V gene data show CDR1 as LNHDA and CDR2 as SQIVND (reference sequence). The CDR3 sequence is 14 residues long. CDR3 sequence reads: CASSIGQGNYEQYF. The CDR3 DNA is TGTGCCAGTAGTATAGGACAGGGTAACTACGAGCAGTACTTC.

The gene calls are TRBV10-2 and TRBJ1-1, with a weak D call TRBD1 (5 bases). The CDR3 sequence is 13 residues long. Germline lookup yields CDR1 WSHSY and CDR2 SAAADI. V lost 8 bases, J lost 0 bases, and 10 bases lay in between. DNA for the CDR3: TGCGCCAGCCGAGGCAGGGTGAACACTGAAGCTTTCTTT. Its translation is CASRGRVNTEAFF.

CDR3 DNA sequence: TGTGCCAGCATTGGGAGTTACACTGAAGCTTTCTTT. This gives the protein CASIGSYTEAFF. This chain connects TRBV2 to TRBJ1-1; no firm D call. Germline V gene sequence: CDR1 SNHLY, CDR2 FYNNEI. This CDR3 has 12 residues. Trimming left V 7 bases short and J 3 bases short, with 9 bases between.

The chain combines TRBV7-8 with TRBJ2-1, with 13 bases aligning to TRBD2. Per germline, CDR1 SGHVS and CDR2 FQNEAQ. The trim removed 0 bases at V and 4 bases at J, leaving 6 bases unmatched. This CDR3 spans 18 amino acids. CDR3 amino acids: CASSLARVGLAGYNEQFF. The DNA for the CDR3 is TGTGCCAGCAGCTTAGCCCGGGTGGGACTAGCGGGGTACAATGAGCAGTTCTTC.

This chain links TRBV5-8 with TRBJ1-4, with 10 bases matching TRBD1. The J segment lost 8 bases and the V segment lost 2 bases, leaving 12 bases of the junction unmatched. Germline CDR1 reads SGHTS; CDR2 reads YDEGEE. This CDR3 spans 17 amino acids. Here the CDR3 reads CASSLSRGQGVWEKLFF. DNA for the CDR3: TGTGCCAGCAGCTTATCCCGCGGACAGGGGGTTTGGGAAAAACTGTTTTTT.

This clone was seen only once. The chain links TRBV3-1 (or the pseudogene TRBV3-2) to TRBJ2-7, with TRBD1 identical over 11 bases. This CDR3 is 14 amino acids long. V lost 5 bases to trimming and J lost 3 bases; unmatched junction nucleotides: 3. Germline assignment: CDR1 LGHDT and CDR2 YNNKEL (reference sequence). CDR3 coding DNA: TGTGCCAGCAGCGCCGGGACAGGGGGCTACGAGCAGTACTTC. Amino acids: CASSAGTGGYEQYF.

The DNA for the CDR3 is TGTGCCAGCAGTACCGGGACTGGAGACAATGAGCAGTTCTTC. It translates to CASSTGTGDNEQFF. The genes are TRBV6-5 and TRBJ2-1; the D gene is possibly TRBD2 (6 bases). The CDR3 length is 14 residues. Germline V lookup: CDR1 MNHEY, CDR2 SVGAGI. V was pared by 5 bases and J by 5 bases, with 13 bases between.

DNA for the CDR3: TGTGCCACCAGTGATCGCAGCGGGAGGTCGTACAATGAGCAGTTCTTC. Protein: CATSDRSGRSYNEQFF. This chain links TRBV24-1 with TRBJ2-1, with 9 bases lining up with TRBD2. The V gene's germline CDR1 is KGHDR and CDR2 SFDVKD. CDR3 length equals 16 residues. Trimming at V came to 3 bases and at J to 4 bases, leaving 6 bases not matched to a gene.

The CDR3 loop reads CASSLERSGYTF. The CDR3 DNA is TGCGCCAGCAGCTTGGAGAGGAGTGGCTACACCTTC. The gene calls are TRBV5-1 and TRBJ1-2; D remains unclear. Germline V gene lookup returns CDR1 SGHRS and CDR2 YFSETQ. This CDR3 comprises 12 residues. Trimming removed 0 bases from V and 7 bases from J, with 7 bases in between.

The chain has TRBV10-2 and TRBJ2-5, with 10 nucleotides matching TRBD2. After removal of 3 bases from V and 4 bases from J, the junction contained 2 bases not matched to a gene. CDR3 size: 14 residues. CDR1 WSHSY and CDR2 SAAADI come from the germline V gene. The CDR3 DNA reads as TGCGCCAGCAGTGATCTAGCGGGAGTAGAGACCCAGTACTTC. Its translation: CASSDLAGVETQYF.

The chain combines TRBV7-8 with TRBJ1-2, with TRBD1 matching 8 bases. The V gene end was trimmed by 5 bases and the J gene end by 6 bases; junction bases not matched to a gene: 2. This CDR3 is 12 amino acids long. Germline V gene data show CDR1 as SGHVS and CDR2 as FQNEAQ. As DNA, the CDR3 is TGTGCCAGCAGCGGCAGGGGGCATGGCTACACCTTC. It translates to CASSGRGHGYTF.

CDR3 residues: CASSMGRGPSYEQYF. For the CDR3, the DNA is TGTGCCAGTAGTATGGGGAGGGGTCCATCCTACGAGCAGTACTTC. The chain recombines TRBV19 with TRBJ2-7; TRBD2 matches 7 bases. The CDR3 loop spans 15 amino acids. The germline V gene has CDR1 LNHDA and CDR2 SQIVND (reference sequence). Trimming cost V 3 bases and J 1 base; bases outside gene matches: 6.

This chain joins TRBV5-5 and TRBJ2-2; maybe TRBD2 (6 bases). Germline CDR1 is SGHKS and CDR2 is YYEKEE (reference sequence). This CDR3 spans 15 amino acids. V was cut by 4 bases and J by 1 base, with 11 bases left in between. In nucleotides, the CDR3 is TGTGCCAGCAGCCCCGGGACTCTGAACACCGGGGAGCTGTTTTTT. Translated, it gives CASSPGTLNTGELFF.

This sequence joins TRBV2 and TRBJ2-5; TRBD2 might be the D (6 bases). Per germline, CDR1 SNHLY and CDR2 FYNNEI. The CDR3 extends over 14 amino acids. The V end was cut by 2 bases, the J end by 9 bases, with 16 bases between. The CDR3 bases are TGTGCCAGCAGTGAAACGGCGGGACCGTTGGCCCAGTACTTC. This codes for CASSETAGPLAQYF.

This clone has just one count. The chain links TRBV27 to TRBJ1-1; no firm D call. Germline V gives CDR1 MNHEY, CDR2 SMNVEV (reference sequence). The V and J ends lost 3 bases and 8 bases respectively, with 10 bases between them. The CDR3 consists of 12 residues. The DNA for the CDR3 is TGTGCCAGCAGTTTTAATGGCGGAGAAGCTTTCTTT. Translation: CASSFNGGEAFF.

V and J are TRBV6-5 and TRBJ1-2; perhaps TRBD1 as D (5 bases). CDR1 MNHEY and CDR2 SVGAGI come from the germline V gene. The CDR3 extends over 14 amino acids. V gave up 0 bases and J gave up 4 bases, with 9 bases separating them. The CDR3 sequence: CASSYSPGIYGYTF. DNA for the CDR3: TGTGCCAGCAGTTACTCCCCAGGGATCTATGGCTACACCTTC.

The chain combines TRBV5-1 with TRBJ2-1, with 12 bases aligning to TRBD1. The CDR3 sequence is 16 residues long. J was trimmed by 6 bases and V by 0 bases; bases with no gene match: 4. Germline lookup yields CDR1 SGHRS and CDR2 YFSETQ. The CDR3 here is CASSLGGTGGGNEQFF. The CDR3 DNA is TGCGCCAGCAGCTTGGGAGGGACAGGGGGCGGCAATGAGCAGTTCTTC.

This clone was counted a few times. The CDR3 loop is CASSPGQGRRSNQPQHF. In DNA form, the CDR3 reads TGTGCCAGCAGCCCAGGACAGGGAAGGAGGAGCAATCAGCCCCAGCATTTT. V and J are TRBV7-2 and TRBJ1-5, with 8 bases fitting TRBD1. Germline assignment: CDR1 SGHTA and CDR2 FQGNSA. The CDR3 loop spans 17 amino acids. The junction had 10 bases not matched to a gene; V was cut back by 5 bases and J by 1 base. Filled out from reference TRBV7-2 and TRBJ1-5, the complete variable domain reads GAGVSQSPSNKVTEKGKDVELRCDPISGHTALYWYRQSLGQGLEFLIYFQGNSAPDKSGLPSDRFSAERTGGSVSTLTIQRTQQEDSAVYLCASSPGQGRRSNQPQHFGDGTRLSIL.

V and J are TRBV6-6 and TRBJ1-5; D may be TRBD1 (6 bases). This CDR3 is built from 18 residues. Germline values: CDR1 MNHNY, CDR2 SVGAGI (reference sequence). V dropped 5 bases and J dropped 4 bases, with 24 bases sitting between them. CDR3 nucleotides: TGTGCCAGCAGTCATCTTGGCAACAGGGCCGGCGTAAATCAGCCCCAGCATTTT. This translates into CASSHLGNRAGVNQPQHF.

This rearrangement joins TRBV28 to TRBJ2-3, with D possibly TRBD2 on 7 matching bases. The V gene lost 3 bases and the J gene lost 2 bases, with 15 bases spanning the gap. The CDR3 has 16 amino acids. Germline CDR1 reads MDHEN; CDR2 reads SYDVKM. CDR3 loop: CASSFHRGGFTDTQYF. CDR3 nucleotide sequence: TGTGCCAGCAGTTTCCATAGGGGGGGTTTCACAGATACGCAGTATTTT. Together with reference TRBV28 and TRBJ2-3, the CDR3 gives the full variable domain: DVKVTQSSRYLVKRTGEKVFLECVQDMDHENMFWYRQDPGLGLRLIYFSYDVKMKEKGDIPEGYSVSREKKERFSLILESASTNQTSMYLCASSFHRGGFTDTQYFGPGTRLTVL.

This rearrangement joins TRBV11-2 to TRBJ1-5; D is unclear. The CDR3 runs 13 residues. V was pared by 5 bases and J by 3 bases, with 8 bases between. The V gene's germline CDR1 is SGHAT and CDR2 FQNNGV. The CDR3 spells CASSLSFNQPQHF. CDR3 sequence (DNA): TGTGCCAGCAGCCTTTCTTTCAATCAGCCCCAGCATTTT.

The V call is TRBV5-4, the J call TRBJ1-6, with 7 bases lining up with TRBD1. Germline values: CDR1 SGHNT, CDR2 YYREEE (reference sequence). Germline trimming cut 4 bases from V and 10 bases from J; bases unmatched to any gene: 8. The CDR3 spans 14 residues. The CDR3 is CASSGDRARSPLHF. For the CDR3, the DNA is TGTGCCAGCAGCGGAGACAGGGCCCGGTCACCCCTCCACTTT.

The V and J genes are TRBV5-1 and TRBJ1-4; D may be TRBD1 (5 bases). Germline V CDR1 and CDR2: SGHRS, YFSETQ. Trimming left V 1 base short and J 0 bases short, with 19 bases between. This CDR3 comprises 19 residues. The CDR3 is CASSLRGPGPTSTNEKLFF. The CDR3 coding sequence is TGCGCCAGCAGCTTGAGGGGTCCAGGTCCGACATCAACTAATGAAAAACTGTTTTTT.

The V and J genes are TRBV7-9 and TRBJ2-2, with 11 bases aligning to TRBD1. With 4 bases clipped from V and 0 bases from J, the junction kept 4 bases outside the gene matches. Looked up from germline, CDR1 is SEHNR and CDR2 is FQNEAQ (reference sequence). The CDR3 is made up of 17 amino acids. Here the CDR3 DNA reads TGTGCCAGCAGCTCCCGGACAGGGGGCGCGAACACCGGGGAGCTGTTTTTT. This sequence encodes CASSSRTGGANTGELFF.

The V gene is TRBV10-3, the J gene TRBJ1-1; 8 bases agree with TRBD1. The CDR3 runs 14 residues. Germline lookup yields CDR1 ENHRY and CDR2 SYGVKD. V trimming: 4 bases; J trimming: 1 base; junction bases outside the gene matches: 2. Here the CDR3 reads CAISVDRGNTEAFF. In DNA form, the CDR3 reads TGTGCCATCAGTGTAGACAGGGGGAACACTGAAGCTTTCTTT.

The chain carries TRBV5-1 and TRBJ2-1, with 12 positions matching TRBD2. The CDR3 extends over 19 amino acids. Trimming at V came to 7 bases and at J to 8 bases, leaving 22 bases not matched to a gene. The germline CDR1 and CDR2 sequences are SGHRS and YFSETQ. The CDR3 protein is CASAAPGLAGGLEADEQFF. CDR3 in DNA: TGCGCCAGCGCTGCGCCAGGGCTAGCGGGAGGGCTAGAAGCAGATGAGCAGTTCTTC. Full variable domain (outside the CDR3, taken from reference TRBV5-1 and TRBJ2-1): KAGVTQTPRYLIKTRGQQVTLSCSPISGHRSVSWYQQTPGQGLQFLFEYFSETQRNKGNFPGRFSGRQFSNSRSEMNVSTLELGDSALYLCASAAPGLAGGLEADEQFFGPGTRLTVL.

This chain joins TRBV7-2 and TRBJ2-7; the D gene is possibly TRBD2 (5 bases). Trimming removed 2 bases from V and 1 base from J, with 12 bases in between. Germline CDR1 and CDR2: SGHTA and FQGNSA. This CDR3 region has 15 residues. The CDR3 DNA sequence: TGTGCCAGCAGCTTATTGCCCAGCGGATCCTACGAGCAGTACTTC. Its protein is CASSLLPSGSYEQYF.